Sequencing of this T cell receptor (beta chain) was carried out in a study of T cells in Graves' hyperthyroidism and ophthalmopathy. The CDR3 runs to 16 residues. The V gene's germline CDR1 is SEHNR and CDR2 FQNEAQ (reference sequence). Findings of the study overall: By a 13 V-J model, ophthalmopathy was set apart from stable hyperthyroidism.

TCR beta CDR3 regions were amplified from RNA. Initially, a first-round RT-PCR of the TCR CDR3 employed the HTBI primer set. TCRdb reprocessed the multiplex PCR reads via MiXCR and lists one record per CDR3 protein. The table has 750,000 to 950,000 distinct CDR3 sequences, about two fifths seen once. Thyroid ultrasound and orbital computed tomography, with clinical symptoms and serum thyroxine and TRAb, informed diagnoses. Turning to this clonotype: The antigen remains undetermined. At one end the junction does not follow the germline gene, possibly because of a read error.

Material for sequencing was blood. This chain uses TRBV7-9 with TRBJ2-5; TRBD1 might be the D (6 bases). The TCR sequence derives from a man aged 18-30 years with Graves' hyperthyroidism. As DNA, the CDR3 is TGCGCCAGCAGCCACCCTCCGGCAGGGGAGCAAGAGACCCAGTACTTC. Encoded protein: CASSHPPAGEQETQYF.